This TCR beta chain was identified during a study of Graves' ophthalmopathy and Graves' hyperthyroidism (dated by TCRdb to the late 2010s). Regarding the research as a whole: Stable hyperthyroidism was defined as no progression to ophthalmopathy within 18 months of follow-up. TCR beta repertoire signatures were used to distinguish Graves' ophthalmopathy from Graves' hyperthyroidism and to predict progression to ophthalmopathy. In total, approximately 130 blood samples were TCR-sequenced: fewer than 50 ophthalmopathy, approximately 75 hyperthyroidism and approximately 17 hyperthyroidism-to-ophthalmopathy patients. To explore V-J signatures that distinguish ophthalmopathy from hyperthyroidism, a discovery set of 100 patients was enrolled, made up of about 40 with ophthalmopathy and some 58 with stable hyperthyroidism. The independent validation cohort included about 19 hyperthyroidism patients plus 17 patients who later progressed from hyperthyroidism to ophthalmopathy. In about six hyperthyroidism patients, the T-cell repertoires found in thyroid tissue were compared with those found in blood. Following sampling, methimazole starting at 30 mg daily was administered to hyperthyroidism patients, and high-dose intravenous methylprednisolone was administered to ophthalmopathy patients. The paper as a whole reports these results and caveats: Sample size was not predetermined statistically, and investigators were not blinded to group allocation. In validation, the model predicted ophthalmopathy progression with roughly 68% sensitivity and approximately 72% specificity; 12 predicted patients were CT-confirmed with GO in a median of about 7.1 months. In cross-validation, the 13-signature model distinguished ophthalmopathy from stable hyperthyroidism with around 86% sensitivity and 81% to 82% specificity, while in the test set the corresponding values were roughly 80% and 75%. Most of the expanded thyroid clonotypes with a frequency above 0.001 were also detected in blood, and it was suggested that the thyroid immune response may be reflected by blood repertoires.

Patients with hyperthyroidism were aged 18 to 65 years, had been newly diagnosed, and had a disease duration of less than 2 months. Patients were excluded if they had other autoimmune diseases, uncontrolled infections, pregnancy or lactation. Clinical symptoms, serum thyroxine, TRAb, thyroid ultrasound and orbital computed tomography were used for diagnosis. Total RNA was extracted using Trizol reagent, and RNA quality was checked on an Agilent 2100 Bioanalyzer. This clonotype was seen many times. There is no known antigen for this receptor. No much larger clonotype is one base removed from it; base qualities were not supplied. For repertoire sequencing, TCR beta CDR3 regions were amplified from RNA transcripts. The first round of RT-PCR was done with HTBI primers and the Qiagen OneStep RT-PCR kit, and was followed by a second round of multiplex PCR, then size selection and purification. Libraries were sequenced paired-end with 100 bp reads on an Illumina HiSeq2000. Turning to the authors' computational methods: SOAPnuke was used to process the reads, throwing out any read that had adapters, had uncalled bases, had a mean Phred below 15, or lacked an exact constant-primer or identifier match. COPE v1.2.5 was used to merge high-quality paired reads. Each unique nucleotide sequence was defined as a clonotype, and clonotypes were aligned to IMGT TRB V, D and J references with MiTCR v1.1. Only V-J combinations with frequency above 0.0001 were analysed, covering around 99% of repertoires. For each V-J combination, a TCR clonal expansion and chaos score was defined as F50 clonal expansion divided by the chaos observed in the TCRdist matrix. Welch's t-statistics and random forest were used to narrow the features down to more than 10 V-J combinations, which were then fed into a naive Bayes classifier. Thyroid-blood repertoire similarity was quantified with the Morisita-Horn index. TCRdb trimmed the raw reads at Q25, called clones with MiXCR and kept productive beta chains. Duplicate CDR3 protein sequences are folded into a single record with the most common DNA and genes. The V and J calls were determined by TCRdb, not by the authors. The sample contains 500,000 to 600,000 distinct CDR3 sequences, just under 40% of them found a single time. Roughly 4.5% of the sample comes from the top ten.

Trimming removed 3 bases from V and 3 bases from J; the gene matches leave 7 bases unexplained. Based on the germline V gene (reference sequence), the CDR1 and CDR2 sequences are DFQATT and SNEGSKA. The CDR3 numbers 14 residues from cysteine through phenylalanine. Only the CDR3 DNA is retained, 42 bases long and in frame from the first base. This chain is built from TRBV20-1 and TRBJ2-5; 7 of the junction bases match TRBD2. Sample: peripheral blood or thyroid tissue (not recorded which). This TCR was sampled from an adult man with Graves' hyperthyroidism. The bases are TGCAGTGCTAGGGGAGCGGGGTCGGAAGAGACCCAGTACTTC. Its protein is CSARGAGSEETQYF.